Listed here is a single T cell receptor (beta chain). The table lists this clonotype with a count of one. Its antigen target is currently unknown. Base qualities are not at hand, and no much larger clone is one base apart. A lone read gives weak evidence. Reading the germline V gene gives CDR1 WSHSY and CDR2 SAAADI. Relative to germline, V is 3 bases shorter and J is 8 bases shorter, with 6 bases between their ends. CDR3 length: 11 amino acids, cysteine to phenylalanine. Just the 33-base CDR3 DNA is kept, in frame starting at base 1. The receptor library was made with 5' RACE. Sequencing was carried out with a NextSeq 500. The TCR library protocol attached a unique molecular identifier to each TCR cDNA molecule to allow correction of PCR and sequencing errors. The published analysis was carried out like this. TCR identification, UMI-based error correction and CDR3 extraction were all carried out with Decombinator tools. TCRs above a frequency of 2 per 1,000, corresponding to the top 1% of the tumor frequency distribution, were defined as expanded. Expanded tumor TCRs statistically deemed absent (corrected P<0.05) from at least one tumor region were classed as regional, and all other expanded tumor TCRs were classed as ubiquitous. Renyi diversity was computed with the R vegan package after each repertoire had been subsampled 100 times to 5,000 TCRs. CDR3 similarity networks were built from amino acid triplet string-kernel similarity, connecting CDR3s with pairwise similarity above 0.82. TCRdb reran the public reads through fastp at Q25 and MiXCR, keeping productive beta chains. Merged by CDR3 protein, the rows form single entries marked with the most common genes and DNA. These V and J calls rely on TCRdb rather than the paper's analysis. Counted in this sample were roughly 4,700 distinct CDR3 sequences; roughly 28% of them appeared once. The ten biggest clones cover nearly 15% of the sample.

These data belong to a study of spatial heterogeneity in lung cancer (dated by TCRdb to the late 2010s). Regarding the study in general: Beta-chain transcripts were consistently detected in greater numbers than alpha-chain transcripts, which likely reflects a higher abundance of beta-chain transcripts. TCR transcript counts in tumor regions correlated strongly with a T cell transcriptional module score from matched bulk RNA-seq. In the raw uncorrected reads, each unique combination of TCR and UMI appeared more than ten times on average. Nonsynonymous mutation counts, determined by whole-exome sequencing of tumor tissue, were related to features of the TCR repertoire. Both alpha and beta chains were TCR-sequenced in samples taken at surgery, namely 220 tumor regions, 62 to 70 matched nontumor lung samples and 45 to 60 PBMC samples. In non-small cell lung cancer, the study made a quantitative comparison of TCR alpha and beta repertoires among multiple tumor regions, matched nontumor lung and blood. Broader findings and caveats from the paper: The count of ubiquitous expanded TCRs correlated with the count of ubiquitous nonsynonymous mutations, and the count of regional expanded TCRs correlated with the count of regional nonsynonymous mutations. The tumor nonsynonymous mutation count correlated with the number of expanded intratumoral alpha and beta TCRs. TCR-seq coverage of tumor T cells was estimated to be only roughly 7% for alpha chains and about 13% for beta chains. Confirming at a functional level the hypothesis that regional TCRs recognize regional mutations was considered to require additional single-cell paired TCR alpha and beta sequencing.

The meaning of the sample's time point label: sample taken at primary tumor resection. Donors were 72 patients with early-stage, untreated non-small cell lung cancer from the lung TRACERx cohort. For TCR sequencing, whole RNA was extracted from tumor and nontumor lung tissue, or from cryopreserved PBMC samples, and no cell sorting was done. Only patients with enough RNA available from two or more tumor regions were chosen for TCR sequencing. A lung pathologist reviewed the tumor and adjacent nontumor lung specimens before the specimens were selected. Rearrangement joined TRBV10-2 to TRBJ2-3; confidence is insufficient to name the D gene. The sequences come from lung tumor tissue, collected at surgery. This sequence was found in a male donor with early-stage non-small cell lung cancer. In nucleotide form, the sequence is TGCGCCAGCAGTGAACGGACTACGCAGTATTTT. It encodes CASSERTTQYF.